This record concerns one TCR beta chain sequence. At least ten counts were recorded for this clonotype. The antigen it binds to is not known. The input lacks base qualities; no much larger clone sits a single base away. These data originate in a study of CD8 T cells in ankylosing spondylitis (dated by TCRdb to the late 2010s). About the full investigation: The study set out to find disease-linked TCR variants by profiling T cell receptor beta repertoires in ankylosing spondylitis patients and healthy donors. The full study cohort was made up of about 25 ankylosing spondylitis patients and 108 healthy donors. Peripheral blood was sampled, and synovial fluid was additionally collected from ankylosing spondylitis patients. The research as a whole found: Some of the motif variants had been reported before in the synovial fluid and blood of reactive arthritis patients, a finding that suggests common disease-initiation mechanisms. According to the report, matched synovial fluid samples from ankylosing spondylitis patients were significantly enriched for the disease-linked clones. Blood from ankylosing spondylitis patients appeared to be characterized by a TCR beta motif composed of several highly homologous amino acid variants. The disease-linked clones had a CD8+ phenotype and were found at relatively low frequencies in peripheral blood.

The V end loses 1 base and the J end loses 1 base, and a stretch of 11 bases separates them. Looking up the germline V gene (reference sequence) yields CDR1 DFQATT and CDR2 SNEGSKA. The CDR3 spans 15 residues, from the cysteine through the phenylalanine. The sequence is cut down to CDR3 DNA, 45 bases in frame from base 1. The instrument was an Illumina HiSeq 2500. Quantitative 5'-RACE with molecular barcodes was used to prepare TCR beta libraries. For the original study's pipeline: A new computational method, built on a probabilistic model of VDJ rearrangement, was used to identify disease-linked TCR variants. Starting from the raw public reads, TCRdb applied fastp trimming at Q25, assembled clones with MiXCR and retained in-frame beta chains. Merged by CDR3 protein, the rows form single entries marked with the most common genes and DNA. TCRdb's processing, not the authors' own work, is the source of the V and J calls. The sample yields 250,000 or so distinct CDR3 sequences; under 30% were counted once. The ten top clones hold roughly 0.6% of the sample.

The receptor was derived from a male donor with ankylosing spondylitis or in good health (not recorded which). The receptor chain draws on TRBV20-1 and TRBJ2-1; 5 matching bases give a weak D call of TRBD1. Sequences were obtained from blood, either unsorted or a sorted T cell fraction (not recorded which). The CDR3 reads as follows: CSARGQQASYNEQFF. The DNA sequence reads TGCAGTGCTAGAGGACAACAGGCTTCCTACAATGAGCAGTTCTTC.